This T cell receptor (beta chain) originates from a study of blood T cell repertoires in COVID-19. Here immunoSEQ multiplex PCR was the method, and the copy in TCRdb shows in-frame clones only, minus some. The table includes 270,000 or so clones, about 89% detected once. This CDR3 is built from 14 residues. The V gene's germline CDR1 is SGHTA and CDR2 FQGNSA. V lost 2 bases and J 2 bases, leaving 9 bases between the germline ends. V is TRBV7-2 and J is TRBJ1-1; tentative D call: TRBD1 (5 bases). Sequencing was done on a sample of peripheral blood. This TCR derives from a man aged 40-49 years with acute or convalescent COVID-19. The CDR3 nucleotides are TGTGCCAGCAGCTTAATGACAGCTAACACTGAAGCTTTCTTT. This sequence encodes CASSLMTANTEAFF.